The 14 T cell receptor beta chains in this list originate from one sample, sequenced in a study of blood T cell repertoires in COVID-19. TCRdb keeps only in-frame clones here, not all; method: immunoSEQ multiplex PCR. The sample lists fewer than 350,000 clones, 81% seen once, with about 2.9% in the top ten. Material for sequencing was peripheral blood. These receptor sequences come from an older woman with active or convalescent COVID-19.

The sample holds a few counts of this clone. This chain links TRBV6-2 or TRBV6-3 with TRBJ2-1, with unresolved D. The CDR3 loop spans 13 amino acids. Trimming left V 6 bases short and J 5 bases short, with 11 bases between. Per germline, CDR1 MNHEY and CDR2 SVGEGT. DNA of the CDR3: TGTGCCAGCAGCCTAACAGCCCACAATGAGCAGTTCTTC. This codes for CASSLTAHNEQFF.

The CDR3 protein is CASSLTETHTGELFF. The CDR3 DNA follows: TGTGCCAGCAGCTTAACGGAGACCCACACCGGGGAGCTGTTTTTT. The rearrangement links TRBV7-2 to TRBJ2-2; no firm D call. V was shortened by 2 bases and J by 3 bases, with 10 bases between the two germline ends. The CDR3 runs 15 residues. Germline V gene sequence: CDR1 SGHTA, CDR2 FQGNSA.

The chain employs TRBV4-3 and TRBJ2-3, with D possibly being TRBD2 (7 bases). Deletions cut 3 bases from V and 8 bases from J, with 18 bases between. The CDR3 extends over 15 amino acids. Germline-derived CDR1 and CDR2 are LGHNA and YSLEER. The CDR3 DNA reads TGCGCCAGCAGCCAGGTCGGAAGGGGGGGCGGTACGCAGTATTTT. Translating gives CASSQVGRGGGTQYF.

This clone was seen only once. DNA of the CDR3: TGTGCCAGCAGCCCGACTAGCGGGGGCTACAATGAGCAGTTCTTC. The encoded protein is CASSPTSGGYNEQFF. The chain uses TRBV7-6 and TRBJ2-1, with TRBD2 matching over 12 bases. CDR3 length: 15 amino acids. V shed 5 bases, J shed 3 bases, and the junction held 2 bases outside the gene matches. The germline CDR1 and CDR2 sequences are SGHVS and FNYEAQ.

In this sample, this clone turned up a few times. In DNA, the CDR3 is TGCGCCAGCAGCCAAGATTCAGGGATCGCTGAAGCTTTCTTT. This encodes CASSQDSGIAEAFF. The genes are TRBV4-1 and TRBJ1-1; perhaps TRBD1 as D (5 bases). Trimming shortened V by 0 bases and J by 6 bases, and 11 bases separated the two germline ends. The CDR3 extends over 14 amino acids. Looked up from germline, CDR1 is MGHRA and CDR2 is YSYEKL.

V and J are TRBV7-3 and TRBJ2-5; TRBD1 is a possible D gene (7 bases). CDR3 length: 15 residues. Trimming pared 5 bases from V and 5 bases from J, leaving 18 bases between. Germline CDR1 SGHTA, CDR2 FQGTGA. CDR3 in amino acids: CASSPTGRTMETQYF. Written as DNA, the CDR3 is TGTGCCAGCAGCCCGACAGGGAGGACCATGGAGACCCAGTACTTC.

The chain couples TRBV12-3 or TRBV12-4 to TRBJ2-5; D unresolved. Trimming stripped 1 base from V and 7 bases from J, with 7 bases between. CDR3 size: 12 residues. In nucleotides, the CDR3 is TGTGCCAGCAGTTTAGAGAGTGGGACCCAGTACTTC. Translating gives CASSLESGTQYF.

The rearrangement links TRBV20-1 to TRBJ2-7; 14 nucleotides agree with TRBD2. With 3 bases clipped from V and 6 bases from J, the junction kept 7 bases outside the gene matches. CDR1 and CDR2 from the germline V gene are DFQATT and SNEGSKA (reference sequence). CDR3 length: 15 residues. CDR3 coding DNA: TGCAGTGCTAGTGAGGGACTAGCGGGGGACTTCGAGCAGTACTTC. This translates into CSASEGLAGDFEQYF.

The chain is built from TRBV5-4 and TRBJ1-4, with unresolved D. Trimming cost V 4 bases and J 8 bases, with 18 bases left between them. The CDR3 consists of 15 residues. Germline V CDR1 and CDR2: SGHNT, YYREEE (reference sequence). The CDR3 nucleotides read TGTGCCAGCAGCGAACGGGCCGGAGGAGGAGAAAAACTGTTTTTT. Encoded protein: CASSERAGGGEKLFF.

The chain joins TRBV6-4 to TRBJ2-2; the match to TRBD1 covers 8 bases. The ends lost 8 bases at V and 5 bases at J; junction bases unmatched: 10. The germline gives CDR1 MRHNA, CDR2 SNTAGT. The CDR3 has 15 amino acids. In DNA form, the CDR3 reads TGTGCCAGCGGAGCGACAGGGGTGGGAACCGGGGAGCTGTTTTTT. It specifies CASGATGVGTGELFF.

As DNA, the CDR3 is TGTGCCAGCAGCCAGACAACAGGGACGGGCTACACCTTC. It yields the protein CASSQTTGTGYTF. V gene TRBV14 combines with J gene TRBJ1-2; a weak D match, TRBD1 (6 bases). V lost 3 bases and J lost 8, with 13 bases in between. The CDR3 has 13 residues. Germline V gene lookup returns CDR1 SGHDN and CDR2 FVKESK.

The V call is TRBV2, the J call TRBJ1-3; a weak D match, TRBD1 (6 bases). The CDR3 consists of 16 residues. Germline CDR1 and CDR2: SNHLY and FYNNEI. Trimming stripped 2 bases from V and 0 bases from J, with 11 bases between. CDR3 in DNA: TGTGCCAGCAGTGAATCTGGGGGCACCTCTGGAAACACCATATATTTT. Its protein is CASSESGGTSGNTIYF.

This clone was detected only a few times. V and J are TRBV29-1 and TRBJ2-7; 9 bases map to TRBD1. V was clipped by 3 bases and J by 0 bases; unmatched bases: 6. Germline CDR1 is SQVTM and CDR2 is ANQGSEA. The CDR3 spans 15 residues. The CDR3 region is CSVEADRGLSYEQYF. The CDR3 coding sequence is TGCAGCGTTGAGGCGGACAGGGGCCTCTCCTACGAGCAGTACTTC.

The chain employs TRBV9 and TRBJ1-5; TRBD1 matches 9 bases. The CDR3 sequence is 15 residues long. Germline V gene lookup returns CDR1 SGDLS and CDR2 YYNGEE. The junction had 8 bases not matched to a gene; V was cut back by 4 bases and J by 6 bases. The CDR3 spells CASSPNTGGFQPQHF. As DNA, the CDR3 is TGTGCCAGCAGCCCTAATACAGGGGGCTTTCAGCCCCAGCATTTT.